The 27 T cell receptor beta chains below come from one sample, sequenced in a study of beta chain features in type 1 diabetes. Reverse transcribing all isolated RNA meant expressed TCRB transcripts were sequenced. Clones were sequenced by immunoSEQ multiplex PCR, and TCRdb holds only the in-frame ones, with some missing. The sample consists of around 430,000 clones, approximately 30% of them appearing once. Specimen: naive CD4+ T cells from blood. The receptors were gathered from a man younger than 35 in good health.

There are a few counts of this clone. V gene TRBV15 combines with J gene TRBJ1-5; D ambiguous. The CDR3 spans 16 residues. The V gene lost 0 bases and the J gene lost 8 bases, with 17 bases spanning the gap. Germline CDR1 and CDR2: LNHNV and YYDKDF (reference sequence). CDR3 nucleotide sequence: TGTGCCACCAGCAGAGATCTAGGGTTGGGTGGAGAGCCCCAGCATTTT. Its protein is CATSRDLGLGGEPQHF.

This clone showed up just once. V is TRBV30 and J is TRBJ1-2; weak D call: TRBD1 (6 bases). The CDR3 length is 15 residues. Germline lookup yields CDR1 GTSNPN and CDR2 SVGIG (reference sequence). Deletions cut 4 bases from V and 2 bases from J, with 17 bases between. The CDR3 spells CAWNHNVGGNYGYTF. The CDR3, as DNA: TGTGCCTGGAATCACAACGTAGGGGGAAACTATGGCTACACCTTC.

CDR3 nucleotides: TGTGCCAGCATGTCGGATCCAGCACCCACAGATACGCAGTATTTT. It specifies CASMSDPAPTDTQYF. The chain is built from TRBV7-6 and TRBJ2-3; D is unresolved. Germline values: CDR1 SGHVS, CDR2 FNYEAQ. Between the trimmed V and J ends, which lost 7 bases and 2 bases, there was a span of 16 bases. This CDR3 is 15 amino acids long.

This clone was seen a handful of times. The chain carries TRBV15 and TRBJ2-1; no clear D. The germline V gene has CDR1 LNHNV and CDR2 YYDKDF (reference sequence). The CDR3 length is 14 residues. Trimming removed 1 base at V and 8 bases at J, with 12 bases between. CDR3 in DNA: TGTGCCACCAGCAGAGCCTACGAGTCCCATGAGCAGTTCTTC. Residues: CATSRAYESHEQFF. The full variable domain, completed using reference TRBV15 and TRBJ2-1, is DAMVIQNPRYQVTQFGKPVTLSCSQTLNHNVMYWYQQKSSQAPKLLFHYYDKDFNNEADTPDNFQSRRPNTSFCFLDIRSPGLGDTAMYLCATSRAYESHEQFFGPGTRLTVL.

The rearrangement uses TRBV25-1 and TRBJ2-7; D is ambiguous. CDR3 size: 15 residues. Germline loops: CDR1 MGHDK, CDR2 SYGVNS. Trimming shortened V by 6 bases and J by 5 bases, and 20 bases separated the two germline ends. CDR3 DNA sequence: TGTGCCAGCAGCCCCAATCGGGCCTCCCTCCACGAGCAGTACTTC. It specifies CASSPNRASLHEQYF.

This clone was counted a few times. This chain joins TRBV7-9 and TRBJ2-3; no definite D call. Between the trimmed V and J ends, which lost 2 bases and 4 bases, there was a span of 16 bases. Germline CDR1 and CDR2: SEHNR and FQNEAQ (reference sequence). This CDR3 has 16 amino acids. The CDR3: CASSLKTPLTPDTQYF. For the CDR3, the DNA is TGTGCCAGCAGCTTAAAAACTCCATTAACCCCAGATACGCAGTATTTT.

This clone was counted only a few times. V gene TRBV2 combines with J gene TRBJ2-3; D unresolved. This CDR3 is built from 15 residues. Germline lookup yields CDR1 SNHLY and CDR2 FYNNEI. Trimming removed 5 bases at V and 0 bases at J, with 12 bases between. CDR3 DNA: TGTGCCAGCAGTATTCAACGAACTAGCACAGATACGCAGTATTTT. It specifies CASSIQRTSTDTQYF. The full variable domain, its missing parts supplied by reference TRBV2 and TRBJ2-3, is EPEVTQTPSHQVTQMGQEVILRCVPISNHLYFYWYRQILGQKVEFLVSFYNNEISEKSEIFDDQFSVERPDGSNFTLKIRSTKLEDSAMYFCASSIQRTSTDTQYFGPGTRLTVL.

Written as DNA, the CDR3 is TGTGCCAGCTCACCAGCGGCAGTGTCTTCCTATGGCTACACCTTC. Protein product: CASSPAAVSSYGYTF. The chain has TRBV18 and TRBJ1-2; D uncertain. V was shortened by 2 bases and J by 4 bases, with 14 bases between the two germline ends. There are 15 residues in the CDR3. Germline CDR1 KGHSH, CDR2 LQKENI.

The rearrangement uses TRBV28 and TRBJ2-7; D is possibly TRBD1 (6 bases). The CDR3 extends over 16 amino acids. Germline V gives CDR1 MDHEN, CDR2 SYDVKM. Trimming took 4 bases from V and 0 from J, leaving 16 bases between them. The CDR3 DNA reads as TGTGCCAGCAGTTCCCCTGGGACATGGGGCTCCTACGAGCAGTACTTC. As protein: CASSSPGTWGSYEQYF. The variable domain in full, with the rest retrieved from reference TRBV28 and TRBJ2-7, is DVKVTQSSRYLVKRTGEKVFLECVQDMDHENMFWYRQDPGLGLRLIYFSYDVKMKEKGDIPEGYSVSREKKERFSLILESASTNQTSMYLCASSSPGTWGSYEQYFGPGTRLTVT.

This clone occurred a few times. The genes are TRBV29-1 and TRBJ2-3; TRBD2 agrees at 9 bases. V trimming: 5 bases; J trimming: 3 bases; junction bases outside the gene matches: 6. Germline V gene sequence: CDR1 SQVTM, CDR2 ANQGSEA. The CDR3 totals 14 residues. CDR3 in amino acids: CSVTTSGITDTQYF. Written as DNA, the CDR3 is TGCAGCGTTACGACTAGCGGAATAACAGATACGCAGTATTTT.

The chain carries TRBV29-1 and TRBJ2-5, with TRBD2 matching 7 bases. V was pared by 7 bases and J by 1 base, with 3 bases of the junction left unmatched. CDR1 is SQVTM and CDR2 is ANQGSEA in the germline V gene. The CDR3 extends over 12 amino acids. The DNA of the CDR3 is TGCAGCGCCTCTAGCGGCCAAGAGACCCAGTACTTC. Protein product: CSASSGQETQYF. Full variable domain (outside the CDR3, taken from reference TRBV29-1 and TRBJ2-5): SAVISQKPSRDICQRGTSLTIQCQVDSQVTMMFWYRQQPGQSLTLIATANQGSEATYESGFVIDKFPISRPNLTFSTLTVSNMSPEDSSIYLCSASSGQETQYFGPGTRLLVL.

V is TRBV7-8 and J is TRBJ2-1; 7 bases map to TRBD1. Germline values: CDR1 SGHVS, CDR2 FQNEAQ. J was trimmed by 4 bases and V by 5 bases; bases with no gene match: 14. The CDR3 length is 17 residues. CDR3 sequence (DNA): TGTGCCAGCAGCCATGGGCCGACAGGGTATAGGTACAATGAGCAGTTCTTC. This gives the protein CASSHGPTGYRYNEQFF.

This clone was seen more than once but under ten times. The chain combines TRBV30 with TRBJ2-3; TRBD2 aligns across 10 bases. The CDR3 contains 13 residues. J gave up 0 bases and V 8 bases, and 2 bases lay outside the gene matches. CDR1 and CDR2 (germline): GTSNPN, SVGIG (reference sequence). The CDR3, as DNA: TGTGCCCGACTAGCGGGTAGCACAGATACGCAGTATTTT. This gives the protein CARLAGSTDTQYF. The entire variable domain, with the rest obtained from reference TRBV30 and TRBJ2-3, is as follows: SQTIHQWPATLVQPVGSPLSLECTVEGTSNPNLYWYRQAAGRGLQLLFYSVGIGQISSEVPQNLSASRPQDRQFILSSKKLLLSDSGFYLCARLAGSTDTQYFGPGTRLTVL.

This clone was detected a few times. The chain employs TRBV14 and TRBJ2-1; 16 nucleotides agree with TRBD2. CDR1 and CDR2 (germline): SGHDN, FVKESK. The CDR3 consists of 20 residues. V was clipped by 3 bases and J by 0 bases; unmatched bases: 8. The CDR3 here is CASSQLRGLAGGSSYNEQFF. The DNA for the CDR3 is TGTGCCAGCAGCCAGCTCCGGGGACTAGCGGGAGGGAGCTCCTACAATGAGCAGTTCTTC.

This clone was seen a handful of times. The chain uses TRBV9 and TRBJ2-5; TRBD1 matches at 10 bases. The CDR3 runs to 15 residues. Losses at the gene ends were 4 bases for V and 7 bases for J; bases not matched to a gene: 10. Germline V gene lookup returns CDR1 SGDLS and CDR2 YYNGEE. CDR3 loop: CASSSGQGRIGTQYF. CDR3 bases: TGTGCCAGCAGCTCGGGACAGGGGCGCATAGGGACCCAGTACTTC.

This clone was detected only a few times. The chain couples TRBV29-1 to TRBJ1-5, with D perhaps TRBD1 (5 bases). The CDR3 is 12 amino acids. Per the germline V gene, CDR1 is SQVTM and CDR2 is ANQGSEA. In nucleotides, the CDR3 is TGCAGTACCGGGGGGAGGTGGAAGCCCCAGCATTTT. Protein sequence: CSTGGRWKPQHF.

The chain employs TRBV18 and TRBJ2-1, with TRBD2 matching 13 bases. The CDR3 has 15 residues. The V gene's germline CDR1 is KGHSH and CDR2 LQKENI. The V segment lost 3 bases and the J segment 6 bases; nucleotides outside the gene matches: 2. Here the CDR3 DNA reads TGTGCCAGCTCACCCGGACTAGCGGGGGTCAATGAGCAGTTCTTC. As protein: CASSPGLAGVNEQFF.

This clone was seen a few times. V and J are TRBV30 and TRBJ2-1, with TRBD2 identical over 7 bases. CDR3 length: 14 amino acids. Germline V gene lookup returns CDR1 GTSNPN and CDR2 SVGIG (reference sequence). The J segment lost 5 bases and the V segment lost 2 bases, leaving 6 bases of the junction unmatched. CDR3 bases: TGTGCCTGGAGTCGCGGGGGAACACACAATGAGCAGTTCTTC. Amino acid sequence: CAWSRGGTHNEQFF.

This clone was found once. The rearrangement uses TRBV14 and TRBJ2-1; TRBD2 matches 7 bases. Germline lookup yields CDR1 SGHDN and CDR2 FVKESK. CDR3 size: 16 residues. The J segment lost 9 bases and the V segment lost 1 base, leaving 12 bases of the junction unmatched. The CDR3 is CASSQGTGRETGEQFF. The CDR3 DNA is TGTGCCAGCAGCCAAGGGACGGGGCGGGAGACGGGTGAGCAGTTCTTC. Based on the CDR3 plus reference TRBV14 and TRBJ2-1, the full variable domain is EAGVTQFPSHSVIEKGQTVTLRCDPISGHDNLYWYRRVMGKEIKFLLHFVKESKQDESGMPNNRFLAERTGGTYSTLKVQPAELEDSGVYFCASSQGTGRETGEQFFGPGTRLTVL.

This clone was counted a few times. This chain joins TRBV7-9 and TRBJ2-7; 9 nucleotides agree with TRBD1. The J segment lost 4 bases and the V segment lost 3 bases, leaving 10 bases of the junction unmatched. Germline V gives CDR1 SEHNR, CDR2 FQNEAQ (reference sequence). This CDR3 spans 16 amino acids. CDR3 amino acids: CASSFGLGQGRYEQYF. DNA of the CDR3: TGTGCCAGCAGCTTCGGCTTGGGACAGGGACGGTACGAGCAGTACTTC. The variable domain in full, with the rest retrieved from reference TRBV7-9 and TRBJ2-7, is DTGVSQNPRHKITKRGQNVTFRCDPISEHNRLYWYRQTLGQGPEFLTYFQNEAQLEKSRLLSDRFSAERPKGSFSTLEIQRTEQGDSAMYLCASSFGLGQGRYEQYFGPGTRLTVT.

V is TRBV10-3 and J is TRBJ2-1; D is possibly TRBD1 (6 bases). Germline loops: CDR1 ENHRY, CDR2 SYGVKD. Trimming stripped 7 bases from V and 0 bases from J, with 13 bases between. There are 15 residues in the CDR3. CDR3 region: CAITGQSSSYNEQFF. The CDR3, as DNA: TGTGCCATCACCGGACAGTCCAGCTCCTACAATGAGCAGTTCTTC.

V gene TRBV10-3 combines with J gene TRBJ2-7; 14 bases map to TRBD2. Trimming removed 7 bases from V and 5 bases from J; junction bases left unmatched: 10. The germline gives CDR1 ENHRY, CDR2 SYGVKD. The CDR3 length is 16 residues. CDR3 region: CAITPGLAGGIHEQYF. CDR3 in DNA: TGTGCCATCACCCCAGGACTAGCGGGAGGTATCCACGAGCAGTACTTC.

The chain links TRBV5-1 to TRBJ2-1; TRBD2 agrees at 9 bases. Per the germline V gene, CDR1 is SGHRS and CDR2 is YFSETQ. This CDR3 is built from 16 residues. The V and J ends lost 4 bases and 0 bases, in that order; junction bases with no gene match: 5. Written as DNA, the CDR3 is TGCGCCAGCAGCCTGGCGACTAGCGGCTCCTACAATGAGCAGTTCTTC. Protein product: CASSLATSGSYNEQFF.

There are a few counts of this clone. The J gene is TRBJ2-1, the V gene TRBV9, with a weak D call TRBD2 (6 bases). Germline CDR1 and CDR2: SGDLS and YYNGEE. V lost 3 bases and J 0 bases, leaving 16 bases between the germline ends. CDR3 length: 17 residues. This CDR3 reads CASSDAPGLGSYNEQFF. CDR3 DNA sequence: TGTGCCAGCAGCGATGCACCGGGACTCGGCTCCTACAATGAGCAGTTCTTC.

V usage is TRBV29-1 and J usage is TRBJ1-1; no firm D call. V was shortened by 5 bases and J by 1 base, with 5 bases between the two germline ends. The CDR3 is made up of 11 amino acids. Germline assignment: CDR1 SQVTM and CDR2 ANQGSEA. CDR3 coding DNA: TGCAGCGTTTGGTCGAACACTGAAGCTTTCTTT. Its protein product is CSVWSNTEAFF.

This chain uses TRBV5-6 with TRBJ2-5; 8 positions match TRBD1. Unmatched junction bases numbered 9, after V lost 1 base and J lost 4 bases. The CDR3 sequence is 16 residues long. Germline loops: CDR1 SGHDT, CDR2 YYEEEE. The DNA for the CDR3 is TGTGCCAGCAGCTTGCGGACAGGGTCCCTTGGAGAGACCCAGTACTTC. This gives the protein CASSLRTGSLGETQYF.

This clone has only a few counts. The J gene is TRBJ2-3, the V gene TRBV28; no reliable D call. This CDR3 comprises 13 residues. The V end was cut by 6 bases, the J end by 0 bases, with 7 bases between. In germline, CDR1 is MDHEN, CDR2 SYDVKM. The CDR3 here is CASRGFSTDTQYF. DNA of the CDR3: TGTGCCAGCAGGGGGTTTAGCACAGATACGCAGTATTTT.